These 28 T cell receptor beta chains came from one sample sequenced in a study of blood T cells in healthy people across ages. A sample-barcoded 5' primer and a J-beta primer mix were used in a second PCR of roughly 7 to 12 cycles. TCRdb reanalysed the 5' RACE reads using MiXCR and keeps one entry per CDR3 protein. The sample lists around 1,900,000 distinct CDR3 sequences, approximately 39% occurring once. Sequencing was done on a sample of blood. The receptors stem from a human donor in good health.

This clonotype turned up a few times. The chain is built from TRBV6-2 or TRBV6-3 and TRBJ2-3; D uncertain. The length of the CDR3 is 12 residues. The germline V gene has CDR1 MNHEY and CDR2 SVGEGT. V was shortened by 6 bases and J by 5 bases, with 9 bases between the two germline ends. The CDR3 here is CASSAFIDTQYF. The CDR3 region has the DNA TGTGCCAGCAGCGCCTTCATAGATACGCAGTATTTT.

The chain uses TRBV7-9 and TRBJ1-2; D not resolved. Germline-derived CDR1 and CDR2 are SEHNR and FQNEAQ (reference sequence). V lost 5 bases and J lost 4, with 11 bases in between. The CDR3 spans 13 residues. CDR3: CASSLQLIYGYTF. Here the CDR3 DNA reads TGTGCCAGCAGCCTCCAACTGATCTATGGCTACACCTTC.

V and J are TRBV7-8 and TRBJ1-5, with D perhaps matching TRBD1 (6 bases). The CDR3 contains 17 residues. The germline V gene encodes CDR1 SGHVS and CDR2 FQNEAQ. Trimming left V 2 bases short and J 0 bases short, with 14 bases between. The CDR3 DNA follows: TGTGCCAGCAGCTTATTGGCAGGGGCTTATAGCAATCAGCCCCAGCATTTT. Amino acid sequence: CASSLLAGAYSNQPQHF.

This clonotype was observed a few times. The rearrangement joins TRBV4-1 to TRBJ2-1, with 8 bases lining up with TRBD2. This CDR3 spans 15 amino acids. Germline lookup yields CDR1 MGHRA and CDR2 YSYEKL. The V segment lost 0 bases and the J segment 4 bases; nucleotides outside the gene matches: 2. In DNA, the CDR3 is TGCGCCAGCAGCCAAGAGGCTAGCGGGTACAATGAGCAGTTCTTC. Protein sequence: CASSQEASGYNEQFF.

In regard to this clonotype: A much larger clone lies one base from this, so it may be a read error. The V call is TRBV24-1, the J call TRBJ2-7, with unresolved D. Germline V CDR1 and CDR2: KGHDR, SFDVKD. This CDR3 region has 16 residues. The CDR3 region is CATSDPMAQTPYERYF. In DNA form, the CDR3 reads TGTGCCACCAGTGATCCTATGGCACAGACACCGTACGAGCGGTACTTC.

This clonotype was seen a handful of times. The rearrangement uses TRBV29-1 and TRBJ1-5; D is possibly TRBD1 (5 bases). The V and J ends lost 4 bases and 3 bases respectively, with 13 bases between them. Germline loops: CDR1 SQVTM, CDR2 ANQGSEA. The length of the CDR3 is 14 residues. The CDR3 region is CSVGQSYLNQPQHF. CDR3 nucleotides: TGCAGCGTTGGACAGAGCTACCTCAATCAGCCCCAGCATTTT.

CDR3 bases: TGTGCCAGCAGCTCTGTCGTCGCTACAGATACGCAGTATTTT. Translation gives CASSSVVATDTQYF. V gene TRBV7-9 combines with J gene TRBJ2-3; D gene ambiguous. Trimming pared 4 bases from V and 3 bases from J, leaving 11 bases between. CDR1 and CDR2 (germline): SEHNR, FQNEAQ (reference sequence). This CDR3 spans 14 amino acids.

The sample holds a few counts of this clonotype. This rearrangement joins TRBV20-1 to TRBJ1-2; 7 positions agree with TRBD1. CDR1 is DFQATT and CDR2 is SNEGSKA in the germline V gene (reference sequence). The ends lost 6 bases at V and 5 bases at J; junction bases unmatched: 15. This CDR3 region has 15 residues. This CDR3 is CSATSTGAELYGYTF. Here the CDR3 DNA reads TGCAGTGCCACCTCAACAGGGGCGGAACTTTATGGCTACACCTTC.

The rearrangement links TRBV6-1 to TRBJ1-5; D uncertain. CDR3 length equals 14 residues. V lost 7 bases and J lost 0, with 10 bases in between. Germline CDR1 is MNHNS and CDR2 is SASEGT. The chain's CDR3 is CASIKSSSNQPQHF. CDR3 bases: TGTGCCAGCATAAAGAGTAGTAGCAATCAGCCCCAGCATTTT.

J is TRBJ2-3 and V is TRBV6-2 or TRBV6-3, with D perhaps being TRBD1 or TRBD2 (5 bases each). The ends were cut back, 11 bases at V and 4 bases at J, with 22 bases in the middle. The CDR3 spans 15 residues. The germline V gene encodes CDR1 MNHEY and CDR2 SVGEGT. CDR3 DNA sequence: TGTGCCGGCAACCTCCCCCGGGGCAATGCAGATACGCAGTATTTT. It specifies CAGNLPRGNADTQYF.

The V call is TRBV6-1, the J call TRBJ1-2; the D gene is possibly TRBD1 (5 bases). Germline CDR1 MNHNS, CDR2 SASEGT. Trimming took 4 bases from V and 0 from J, leaving 12 bases between them. This CDR3 is 15 amino acids long. The CDR3 DNA is TGTGCCAGCAGTGGAGGGACCGAAGCTAACTATGGCTACACCTTC. This codes for CASSGGTEANYGYTF.

The rearrangement joins TRBV15 to TRBJ2-1; tentatively, D is TRBD1 (5 bases). V dropped 8 bases and J dropped 8 bases, with 10 bases sitting between them. Germline CDR1 and CDR2: LNHNV and YYDKDF (reference sequence). The CDR3 sequence is 11 residues long. CDR3 DNA: TGTGCCACCTCCAGGGTGTATGAGCAGTTCTTC. Protein product: CATSRVYEQFF. Using reference TRBV15 and TRBJ2-1 for the parts outside the CDR3, the full variable domain is DAMVIQNPRYQVTQFGKPVTLSCSQTLNHNVMYWYQQKSSQAPKLLFHYYDKDFNNEADTPDNFQSRRPNTSFCFLDIRSPGLGDTAMYLCATSRVYEQFFGPGTRLTVL.

The chain uses TRBV12-3 or TRBV12-4 and TRBJ2-1, with 11 nucleotides matching TRBD2. The CDR3 covers 16 residues. V gave up 6 bases and J gave up 1 base; unmatched junction bases: 5. The CDR3 here is CASRPGTSGSYNEQFF. The CDR3 DNA reads as TGTGCCAGCAGGCCCGGGACTAGCGGATCCTACAATGAGCAGTTCTTC.

This chain uses TRBV7-3 with TRBJ2-1; 7 nucleotides agree with TRBD2. With 5 bases clipped from V and 8 bases from J, the junction kept 9 bases outside the gene matches. The CDR3 loop spans 14 amino acids. CDR1 is SGHTA and CDR2 is FQGTGA in the germline V gene. Here the CDR3 DNA reads TGTGCCAGCAGCCCCGGGGGGTACTCCGATGAGCAGTTCTTC. Translated, it gives CASSPGGYSDEQFF. The whole variable domain, remainder taken from reference TRBV7-3 and TRBJ2-1, is GAGVSQTPSNKVTEKGKYVELRCDPISGHTALYWYRQSLGQGPEFLIYFQGTGAADDSGLPNDRFFAVRPEGSVSTLKIQRTERGDSAVYLCASSPGGYSDEQFFGPGTRLTVL.

This clonotype was observed many times. The chain employs TRBV29-1 and TRBJ2-1, with 7 bases aligning to TRBD2. Germline CDR1 is SQVTM and CDR2 is ANQGSEA. Trimming took 4 bases from V and 6 from J; bases not matched to a gene: 12. This CDR3 region has 15 residues. The chain's CDR3 is CSVVEGPPGGNEQFF. In DNA, the CDR3 is TGCAGCGTTGTAGAGGGGCCCCCGGGGGGCAATGAGCAGTTCTTC.

This clonotype was found a few times. One junction end does not reproduce the germline sequence, and a read error may be involved. CDR3 bases: TGCGCCAGCAGCCAAGTGACAGGGAACTATAGCTACACCTTC. Its translation is CASSQVTGNYSYTF. The rearrangement links TRBV4-1 to TRBJ1-2; TRBD1 agrees at 7 bases. This CDR3 has 14 residues. Germline lookup yields CDR1 MGHRA and CDR2 YSYEKL.

The V call is TRBV20-1, the J call TRBJ2-7; D is unresolved. V shed 3 bases and J shed 3 bases, with 9 bases lying between them. Looked up from germline, CDR1 is DFQATT and CDR2 is SNEGSKA (reference sequence). This CDR3 comprises 12 residues. CDR3 in DNA: TGCAGTGCTAGTGGGGAACGCTACGAGCAGTACTTC. Translating gives CSASGERYEQYF.

V usage is TRBV11-1 and J usage is TRBJ1-4, with D unclear. The ends were cut back, 2 bases at V and 5 bases at J, with 12 bases in the middle. Looked up from germline, CDR1 is SGHAT and CDR2 is FQDESV (reference sequence). This CDR3 is built from 15 residues. CDR3 bases: TGTGCCAGCAGCTTACACCAGCTTCCAAATGAAAAACTGTTTTTT. This codes for CASSLHQLPNEKLFF.

This chain connects TRBV20-1 to TRBJ1-2, with 8 bases identical to TRBD1. The CDR3 runs 12 residues. Unmatched junction bases numbered 6, after V lost 8 bases and J lost 4 bases. The germline gives CDR1 DFQATT, CDR2 SNEGSKA (reference sequence). CDR3 residues: CSNTDRGYGYTF. In DNA, the CDR3 is TGCAGTAACACCGACAGGGGCTATGGCTACACCTTC.

There are a few counts of this clonotype. The chain couples TRBV29-1 to TRBJ1-5; no clear D. Per germline, CDR1 SQVTM and CDR2 ANQGSEA. Trimming cost V 4 bases and J 0 bases, with 7 bases left between them. CDR3 length: 13 residues. The CDR3, as DNA: TGCAGCGTTGTAGAGGATAGCAATCAGCCCCAGCATTTT. Translating it yields CSVVEDSNQPQHF.

Notes on this clonotype: At one of its ends the junction is not consistent with the germline gene, which may arise from a read error. The V call is TRBV15, the J call TRBJ2-5; D gene ambiguous. The length of the CDR3 is 18 residues. Per the germline V gene, CDR1 is LNHNV and CDR2 is YYDKDF (reference sequence). CDR3 DNA sequence: TGTGCCACCAGCAGAGAACCCCGACTTGTTCTGCATCAAGAGACCCGGTACTTC. This encodes CATSREPRLVLHQETRYF.

The chain has TRBV3-1 and TRBJ2-5; tentatively, D is TRBD2 (6 bases). V gave up 0 bases and J gave up 5 bases, with 13 bases separating them. This CDR3 is built from 15 residues. Germline loops: CDR1 LGHDT, CDR2 YNNKEL (reference sequence). CDR3 in amino acids: CASSQELFRGETQYF. For the CDR3, the DNA is TGTGCCAGCAGCCAAGAGCTCTTCCGGGGGGAGACCCAGTACTTC.

This clonotype has more than one count but fewer than ten. This chain connects TRBV6-1 to TRBJ2-5; the D gene is possibly TRBD2 (5 bases). Between the trimmed V and J ends, which lost 2 bases and 1 base, there was a span of 11 bases. This CDR3 comprises 15 residues. CDR1 is MNHNS, CDR2 SASEGT, per germline. In nucleotides, the CDR3 is TGTGCCAGCAGTGAAATTAGAGGAGGCCAAGAGACCCAGTACTTC. It yields the protein CASSEIRGGQETQYF.

The chain joins TRBV5-1 to TRBJ2-5; TRBD2 matches 7 bases. The last part of the DNA fits TRBJ2-7 better; the J call may be wrong. CDR3 length equals 14 residues. The germline gives CDR1 SGHRS, CDR2 YFSETQ. This CDR3 reads CASSLPERGHEQYF. In DNA form, the CDR3 reads TGCGCCAGCAGCTTGCCGGAGCGGGGCCACGAGCAGTACTTC.

There are a few counts of this clonotype. The chain carries TRBV4-2 and TRBJ2-1; no reliable D call. This CDR3 is built from 15 residues. V was cut by 0 bases and J by 4 bases, with 10 bases left in between. The germline V gene encodes CDR1 LGHNA and CDR2 YNFKEQ. CDR3 nucleotide sequence: TGTGCCAGCAGCCAAGAGAACGCGGAGTACAATGAGCAGTTCTTC. Its protein is CASSQENAEYNEQFF.

The chain uses TRBV7-9 and TRBJ2-7; D is possibly TRBD1 (6 bases). Trimming pared 1 base from V and 3 bases from J, leaving 19 bases between. Germline CDR1 and CDR2: SEHNR and FQNEAQ (reference sequence). There are 17 residues in the CDR3. CDR3 amino acids: CASSLVSSGAPIYEQYF. CDR3 sequence (DNA): TGTGCCAGCAGCTTAGTGAGCTCAGGGGCCCCGATCTACGAGCAGTACTTC.

This clonotype was observed a handful of times. This chain links TRBV7-2 with TRBJ2-3, with TRBD1 identical over 8 bases. The CDR3 is made up of 17 amino acids. Germline-derived CDR1 and CDR2 are SGHTA and FQGNSA. V was pared by 1 base and J by 1 base, with 7 bases of the junction left unmatched. CDR3 sequence reads: CASSLGGLGQGTDTQYF. The CDR3 region has the DNA TGTGCCAGCAGCTTAGGGGGGTTGGGACAGGGCACAGATACGCAGTATTTT.

The chain couples TRBV20-1 to TRBJ2-3; a weak D match, TRBD2 (6 bases). Deletions cut 0 bases from V and 0 bases from J, with 10 bases between. The germline gives CDR1 DFQATT, CDR2 SNEGSKA (reference sequence). The CDR3 sequence is 15 residues long. CDR3 sequence: CSARDLRESTDTQYF. The CDR3 DNA sequence: TGCAGTGCTAGAGATCTACGGGAGAGCACAGATACGCAGTATTTT.